This T cell receptor beta chain was recovered during a study of blood T cell repertoires in COVID-19. Study background: Acute and convalescent COVID-19 samples came from the United States, Italy and Spain. In each case, the material was cDNA or gDNA derived from T cells, B-cell-depleted T cells, or PBMCs.

Profiling relied on immunoSEQ multiplex PCR, and the TCRdb table lists in-frame clones only, not all of them. The profile shows 90,000 to 120,000 clones, about 87% of them singletons. This CDR3 region has 14 residues. V shed 4 bases and J 8 bases; nucleotides not matched to a gene: 5. Per germline, CDR1 MDHEN and CDR2 SYDVKM. V is TRBV28 and J is TRBJ1-6; 7 bases agree with TRBD1. The clonotype comes from a man aged 50 to 59 with active or convalescent COVID-19. The sequencing input was peripheral blood. The CDR3 region has the DNA TGTGCCAGCAGTTCGCGACAGGGTTATTCACCCCTCCACTTT. It encodes CASSSRQGYSPLHF.